The 6 T cell receptor beta chains below all came from one sample that was sequenced in a study of blood T cell repertoires in COVID-19. TCRdb's copy holds only in-frame clones and misses some; the assay was immunoSEQ multiplex PCR. The sample yields roughly 87,000 clones, 89% seen once. Sequencing was done on a sample of peripheral blood. The receptors were gathered from a woman older than 75 with active COVID-19.

The chain links TRBV6-2 or TRBV6-3 to TRBJ1-5; D perhaps matches TRBD1 (5 bases). The CDR3 covers 13 residues. CDR1 is MNHEY, CDR2 SVGEGT, per germline. The V end lost 5 bases, the J end lost 7 bases, and 12 bases lay between the germline ends. CDR3 amino acids: CASSQWRGQPQHF. The CDR3, as DNA: TGTGCCAGCAGTCAGTGGAGGGGACAGCCCCAGCATTTT.

The J gene is TRBJ2-3, the V gene TRBV18; 10 bases are shared with TRBD2. The trim removed 6 bases at V and 1 base at J, leaving 4 bases unmatched. The CDR3 runs 15 residues. Germline V gene sequence: CDR1 KGHSH, CDR2 LQKENI. The CDR3 DNA reads TGTGCCAGCTCCTCCGGGACTAGCGGCACAGATACGCAGTATTTT. Translated: CASSSGTSGTDTQYF.

This clone showed up just once. At the DNA level, this CDR3 is encoded by other sequences in the same sample as well. The rearrangement links TRBV5-1 to TRBJ2-7; 7 nucleotides line up with TRBD2. Germline trimming cut 1 base from V and 0 bases from J; bases unmatched to any gene: 1. CDR1 is SGHRS and CDR2 is YFSETQ in the germline V gene. The CDR3 is made up of 14 amino acids. The CDR3 protein is CASSLRGDSYEQYF. The CDR3 nucleotides are TGCGCCAGCAGCTTGCGGGGGGACTCCTACGAGCAGTACTTC.

A word on this clone: This sample includes further DNA sequences coding for the same CDR3. The V gene is TRBV7-9, the J gene TRBJ2-1; possible D gene TRBD2, 5 bases. Germline lookup yields CDR1 SEHNR and CDR2 FQNEAQ (reference sequence). This CDR3 contains 14 residues. Trimming removed 3 bases from V and 1 base from J, with 7 bases in between. The CDR3 coding sequence is TGTGCCAGCAGCTTGAGCGGTTCCTACAATGAGCAGTTCTTC. Amino acid sequence: CASSLSGSYNEQFF.

V is TRBV5-3 and J is TRBJ2-1; D ambiguous. TRBV5-3 is marked as an open reading frame, function uncertain. V was cut by 5 bases and J by 7 bases, with 10 bases left in between. CDR3 size: 12 residues. The CDR3 reads CARRADCNEQFF. CDR3 nucleotide sequence: TGTGCCAGAAGGGCAGATTGTAATGAGCAGTTCTTC.

The gene calls are TRBV28 and TRBJ2-6, with 10 bases fitting TRBD1. Germline CDR1 reads MDHEN; CDR2 reads SYDVKM. The CDR3 is made up of 17 amino acids. Trimming at V came to 7 bases and at J to 0 bases, leaving 6 bases not matched to a gene. CDR3 residues: CASTRRDRGSGANVLTF. The DNA for the CDR3 is TGTGCCAGCACTCGCCGGGACAGGGGCTCTGGGGCCAACGTCCTGACTTTC.